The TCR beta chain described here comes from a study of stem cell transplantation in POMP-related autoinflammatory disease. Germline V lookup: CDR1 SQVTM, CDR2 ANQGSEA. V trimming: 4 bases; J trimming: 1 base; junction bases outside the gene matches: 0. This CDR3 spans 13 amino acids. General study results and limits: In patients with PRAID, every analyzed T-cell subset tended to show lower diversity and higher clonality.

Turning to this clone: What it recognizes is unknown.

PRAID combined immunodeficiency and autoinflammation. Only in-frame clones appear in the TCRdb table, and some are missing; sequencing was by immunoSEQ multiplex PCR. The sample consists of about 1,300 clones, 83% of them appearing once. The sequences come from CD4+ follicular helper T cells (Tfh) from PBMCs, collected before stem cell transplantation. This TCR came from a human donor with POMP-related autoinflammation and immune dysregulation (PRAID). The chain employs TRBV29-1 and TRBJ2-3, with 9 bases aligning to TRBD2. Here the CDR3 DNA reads TGCAGCGTTGGGACTAGCGGCACAGATACGCAGTATTTT. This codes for CSVGTSGTDTQYF.